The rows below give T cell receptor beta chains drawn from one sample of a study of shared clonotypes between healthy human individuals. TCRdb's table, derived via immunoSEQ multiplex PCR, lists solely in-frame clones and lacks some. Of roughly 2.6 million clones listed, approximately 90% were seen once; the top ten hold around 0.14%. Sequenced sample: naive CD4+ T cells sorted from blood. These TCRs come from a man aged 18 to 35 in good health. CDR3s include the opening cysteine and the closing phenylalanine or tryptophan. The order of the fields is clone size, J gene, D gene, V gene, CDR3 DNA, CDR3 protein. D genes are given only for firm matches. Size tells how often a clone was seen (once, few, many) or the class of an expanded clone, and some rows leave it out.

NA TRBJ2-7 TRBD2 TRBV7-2 TGTGCCAGCAGCTTTCTAGCGGGACCCTTCTACGAGCAGTACTTC CASSFLAGPFYEQYF
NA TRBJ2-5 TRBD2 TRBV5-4 TGTGCCAGCAGCGCCGGGACTAGCGGGGGACAAGAGACCCAGTACTTC CASSAGTSGGQETQYF
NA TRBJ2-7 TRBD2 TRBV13 TGTGCCAGCAGCGTGACGGGACTAGCGGGAGGAAAAGACTCCTACGAGCAGTACTTC CASSVTGLAGGKDSYEQYF
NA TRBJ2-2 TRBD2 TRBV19 TGTGCCAGTAGGATTAGCGGGAGTTACACCGGGGAGCTGTTTTTT CASRISGSYTGELFF
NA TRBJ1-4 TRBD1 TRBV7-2 TGTGCCAGCAGCTTAGGGGACAGGGATAATGAAAAACTGTTTTTT CASSLGDRDNEKLFF
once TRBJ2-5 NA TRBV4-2 TGTGCCACCATTCTGAAAGAGACGACAGGCCACCCTGGGTACTTC CATILKETTGHPGYF
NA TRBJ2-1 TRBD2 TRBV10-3 TGTGCCATCGCCGGGACTAGTGATGAGCAGTTCTTC CAIAGTSDEQFF
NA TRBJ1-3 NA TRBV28 TGTGCCAGCAGTTCGCCCACTCTTGGAAACACCATATATTTT CASSSPTLGNTIYF
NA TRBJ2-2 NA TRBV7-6 TGTGCCAGCAGCCCCCAGGGGTCAGCCACCGGGGAGCTGTTTTTT CASSPQGSATGELFF
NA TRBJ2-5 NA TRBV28 TGTGCCAGCAGTTTAGCCGGGCTCGAGACCCAGTACTTC CASSLAGLETQYF
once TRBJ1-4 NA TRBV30 TGTGCCTGGAGTGTAGGAAAGACAGTTAGTAATGAAAAACTGTTTTTT CAWSVGKTVSNEKLFF
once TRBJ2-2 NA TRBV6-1 TGTGCCAGCAGCTCCAGACGGTCGAACACCGGGGAGCTGTTTTTT CASSSRRSNTGELFF
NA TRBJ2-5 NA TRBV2 TGTGCCAGCGCCTCTGAGGGGTTGTTGCAAGAGACCCAGTACTTC CASASEGLLQETQYF
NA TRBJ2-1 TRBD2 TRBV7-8 TGTGCCAGCAGCTTGAACGGGGGGGCCGGGATCGATGAGCAGTTCTTC CASSLNGGAGIDEQFF
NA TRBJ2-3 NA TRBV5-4 TGTGCCAGCAGCTTGAGTGGTCCAGATACGCAGTATTTT CASSLSGPDTQYF
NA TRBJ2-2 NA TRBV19 TGTGCCACCACGGGATTCGCAGACGGGGAGCTGTTTTTT CATTGFADGELFF
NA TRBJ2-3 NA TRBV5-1 TGCGCCAGCAGCTTAACGGGCGGACTCCCTAGCACAGATACGCAGTATTTT CASSLTGGLPSTDTQYF
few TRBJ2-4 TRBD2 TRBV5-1 TGCGCCAGCGGGGAGGGGTCATCGGGACCTCAGCAAAACATTCAGTACTTC CASGEGSSGPQQNIQYF
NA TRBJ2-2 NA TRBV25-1 TGTGCCAGCAGTGTTGGGACTTTGAACACCGGGGAGCTGTTTTTT CASSVGTLNTGELFF
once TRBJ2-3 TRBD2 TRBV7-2 TGTGCCAGCAGCTTAGTTGCGGGGGGCACAGATACGCAGTATTTT CASSLVAGGTDTQYF
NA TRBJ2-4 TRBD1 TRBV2 TGTGCCAGCAGTGAAGAACAGGGGGTGGGAAGCATTCAGTACTTC CASSEEQGVGSIQYF
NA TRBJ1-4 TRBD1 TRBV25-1 TGTGCCAGCAGGAGCCTTGGACAGGGGGCAACTAATGAAAAACTGTTTTTT CASRSLGQGATNEKLFF
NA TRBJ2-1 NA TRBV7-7 TGTGCTAGCAGCTTGCGCGCCGGGGTCGAGCAGTTCTTC CASSLRAGVEQFF
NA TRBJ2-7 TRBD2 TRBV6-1 TGTGCCAGCAGTGAGAGGACTAGCGGGGGGGCGAACGCCTACGAGCAGTACTTC CASSERTSGGANAYEQYF
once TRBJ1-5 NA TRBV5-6 TGTGCCAGCAGCTTGGGAGGGGTTCTAAATCAGCCCCAGCATTTT CASSLGGVLNQPQHF
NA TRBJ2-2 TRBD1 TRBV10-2 TGCGCCAGCAGTGAAAGACAGGGGGCGTCTGGGGAGCTGTTTTTT CASSERQGASGELFF
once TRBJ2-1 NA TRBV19 TGTGCCAGTAGTATGGAACAGCCCTACAATGAGCAGTTCTTC CASSMEQPYNEQFF
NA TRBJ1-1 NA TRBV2 TGTGCCAGCAGTGGAATGAGCACTGAAGCTTTCTTT CASSGMSTEAFF
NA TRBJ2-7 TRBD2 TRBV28 TGTGCCAGCAGTCGATCGACGACGGGAGGCGAGCAGTACTTC CASSRSTTGGEQYF
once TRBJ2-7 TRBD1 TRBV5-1 TGCGCCAGCAGCTATCGGACAGGGGGCTACGAGCAGTACTTC CASSYRTGGYEQYF
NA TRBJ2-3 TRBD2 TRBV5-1 TGCGCCAGCAGCCCCCGGACTAGCCCAGATACGCAGTATTTT CASSPRTSPDTQYF
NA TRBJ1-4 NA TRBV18 TGTGCCAGCTCACCACCTCAGGTTGCGGGAGAAAAACTGTTTTTT CASSPPQVAGEKLFF
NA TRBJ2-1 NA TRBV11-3 TGTGCCAGCAGCCCGACCGGTGGCAAGGATCACAGGGAGCAGTTCTTC CASSPTGGKDHREQFF
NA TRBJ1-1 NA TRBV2 TGTGCCAGCAGTGAAGAGATCTACACTGAAGCTTTCTTT CASSEEIYTEAFF
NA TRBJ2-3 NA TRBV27 TGTGCCAGCAGTTTTCAGGGGTTAGGAGTAGATACGCAGTATTTT CASSFQGLGVDTQYF
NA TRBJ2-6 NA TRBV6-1 TGTGCCAGCAGTGAAGGAGGTGCTGGGGCCAACGTCCTGACTTTC CASSEGGAGANVLTF
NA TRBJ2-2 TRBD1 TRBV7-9 TGTGCCAGCAGCTTAGCTTTCTCCGGGACAGGGTCAAACGGGGAGCTGTTTTTT CASSLAFSGTGSNGELFF
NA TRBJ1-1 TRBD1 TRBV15 TGTGCCACCAGCCGGACAGGGAGGGGGTGGAACACTGAAGCTTTCTTT CATSRTGRGWNTEAFF
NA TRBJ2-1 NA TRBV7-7 TGTGCTAGCAGCCCCTTGGGACTGTCATACAATGAGCAGTTCTTC CASSPLGLSYNEQFF
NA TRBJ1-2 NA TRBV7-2 TGTGCCAGCAGCTTAGGGGGGGCGCCTCCGGGAGGCTACACCTTC CASSLGGAPPGGYTF